This T cell receptor beta chain was identified during a study of cytomegalovirus exposure and HLA in healthy donors. Study overall: The 95 million to 120 million unique TCR beta sequences, from 150 million to 200 million T cells, were found by an earlier analysis.

The PCR contained 60 Vbeta and 13 Jbeta primers. Original methodology: Around 80 million unique TCR beta chains, roughly 11 million of them shared, were counted by a later analysis. TCRdb's copy holds only in-frame clones and misses some; the assay was immunoSEQ multiplex PCR. V and J calls and clone size are as listed in that table; D and trimming were resolved from the DNA. The sample shows about 100,000 clones, around four fifths of them seen only once. The donors (healthy individuals) were bone marrow donors. Germline V gives CDR1 SGHAT, CDR2 FQNNGV. Trimming removed 1 base at V and 2 bases at J, with 8 bases between. The CDR3 consists of 14 residues.

The gene calls are TRBV11-2 and TRBJ1-2, with D uncertain. The receptor's source is a middle-aged woman in good health and CMV-seronegative. Sequences were obtained from PBMCs. CDR3 coding DNA: TGTGCCAGCAGCTTAGTCACAGCCAACTATGGCTACACCTTC. This codes for CASSLVTANYGYTF.